Following are 14 T cell receptor beta chains from one sample sequenced in a study of CD8 T cells in ankylosing spondylitis. TCRdb reanalysed the 5' RACE reads using MiXCR and keeps one entry per CDR3 protein. The sample contains 69,000 or so distinct CDR3 sequences, under 5.5% of which appear only once. The sequencing input was blood, either unsorted or a sorted T cell fraction (not recorded which). Receptor source: a male donor with ankylosing spondylitis or in good health (not recorded which).

In its sample, this clonotype was seen many times. The V gene is TRBV3-1, the J gene TRBJ1-1; D not resolved. The germline V and J ends were trimmed by 0 bases and 7 bases, with 9 bases remaining between them. This CDR3 has 13 amino acids. From germline, CDR1 is LGHDT and CDR2 YNNKEL (reference sequence). The CDR3 spells CASSQDTRGEAFF. CDR3 bases: TGTGCCAGCAGCCAAGATACCCGGGGTGAAGCTTTCTTT.

This clonotype was seen at least ten times. The rearrangement joins TRBV5-1 to TRBJ2-7; 7 positions match TRBD1. The germline gives CDR1 SGHRS, CDR2 YFSETQ. This CDR3 is 15 amino acids long. The V gene end was trimmed by 0 bases and the J gene end by 3 bases; junction bases not matched to a gene: 6. This CDR3 reads CASSLGDSSIYEQYF. CDR3 nucleotides: TGCGCCAGCAGCTTGGGGGACAGCAGCATCTACGAGCAGTACTTC.

This clonotype has at least ten counts. DNA for the CDR3: TGCGCCAGCAGCCAAGATTTAGGACAGGGTTTCGGGTTCGCCGGGGAGCTGTTTTTT. Protein: CASSQDLGQGFGFAGELFF. This chain links TRBV4-3 with TRBJ2-2; 8 nucleotides line up with TRBD1. The CDR3 is 19 residues long. Germline V lookup: CDR1 LGHNA, CDR2 YSLEER. Trimming at V came to 0 bases and at J to 6 bases, leaving 15 bases not matched to a gene.

This clonotype was observed many times. This chain connects TRBV10-3 to TRBJ1-1, with D hard to call. The V end lost 3 bases, the J end lost 0 bases, and 5 bases lay between the germline ends. From germline, CDR1 is ENHRY and CDR2 SYGVKD. CDR3 size: 13 residues. The CDR3 sequence: CAISDGMNTEAFF. The CDR3 DNA sequence: TGTGCCATCAGTGACGGTATGAACACTGAAGCTTTCTTT.

In this sample, this clonotype turned up many times. The rearrangement uses TRBV7-8 and TRBJ2-3; D is unclear. This CDR3 comprises 16 residues. V lost 1 base to trimming and J lost 0 bases, with 11 bases between them. Germline assignment: CDR1 SGHVS and CDR2 FQNEAQ. In DNA form, the CDR3 reads TGTGCCAGCAGCTTAGTATCCCCAACTAGCACAGATACGCAGTATTTT. This encodes CASSLVSPTSTDTQYF.

In this sample, this clonotype turned up a few times. The chain combines TRBV28 with TRBJ2-5, with 9 bases lining up with TRBD1. Germline trimming cut 5 bases from V and 4 bases from J; bases unmatched to any gene: 14. Germline V gene sequence: CDR1 MDHEN, CDR2 SYDVKM. CDR3 length: 17 amino acids. The CDR3 region has the DNA TGTGCCAGCAGTCCTTCAACCGGGACAGGGTTCCGAGAGACCCAGTACTTC. Its translation is CASSPSTGTGFRETQYF.

The rearrangement links TRBV2 to TRBJ1-4; unclear D gene. The CDR3 runs to 14 residues. Germline lookup yields CDR1 SNHLY and CDR2 FYNNEI. Trimming shortened V by 6 bases and J by 0 bases, and 8 bases separated the two germline ends. The CDR3 here is CASSQLATNEKLFF. Written as DNA, the CDR3 is TGTGCCAGCAGCCAACTTGCAACTAATGAAAAACTGTTTTTT.

Many counts were recorded for this clonotype. In DNA form, the CDR3 reads TGTGCCTGGAAGCGATTATGGGGTCTTACTGGAAACACCATATATTTT. Its protein is CAWKRLWGLTGNTIYF. The V and J genes are TRBV30 and TRBJ1-3, with D hard to call. The CDR3 covers 16 residues. Germline V gene data show CDR1 as GTSNPN and CDR2 as SVGIG (reference sequence). V dropped 4 bases and J dropped 2 bases, with 18 bases sitting between them.

This clonotype was recorded at least ten times. This chain links TRBV9 with TRBJ2-5, with D tentatively TRBD2 (7 bases). CDR3 length: 15 amino acids. V dropped 7 bases and J dropped 0 bases, with 16 bases sitting between them. Germline loops: CDR1 SGDLS, CDR2 YYNGEE. Here the CDR3 reads CASGGASSYQETQYF. CDR3 nucleotide sequence: TGTGCCAGCGGGGGGGCTTCTTCGTACCAAGAGACCCAGTACTTC.

Ten or more counts support this clonotype. This chain connects TRBV7-2 to TRBJ1-1, with unresolved D. The germline V gene encodes CDR1 SGHTA and CDR2 FQGNSA. Between the trimmed V and J ends, which lost 1 base and 6 bases, there was a span of 18 bases. The CDR3 is 16 amino acids. CDR3 nucleotides: TGTGCCAGCAGCTTAGTTGGTTTCGGGCCTACAGCTGAAGCTTTCTTT. Its protein product is CASSLVGFGPTAEAFF.

This clonotype was counted many times. The chain combines TRBV12-3 or TRBV12-4 with TRBJ2-7; 9 bases match TRBD2. The CDR3 consists of 14 residues. V lost 6 bases to trimming and J lost 0 bases; unmatched junction nucleotides: 3. CDR3 sequence: CASSQLAGSYEQYF. The CDR3 bases are TGTGCCAGCAGCCAACTAGCGGGCTCCTACGAGCAGTACTTC.

This clonotype has just a few counts. J is TRBJ2-7 and V is TRBV6-2 or TRBV6-3, with TRBD1 matching 9 bases. V lost 3 bases, J lost 4 bases, and 10 bases stayed unmatched. Germline V gene sequence: CDR1 MNHEY, CDR2 SVGEGT. There are 16 residues in the CDR3. The CDR3 DNA is TGTGCCAGCAGTTATGCTATCCGGACAGGGGTATACGAGCAGTACTTC. Translated: CASSYAIRTGVYEQYF.

This clonotype was counted at least ten times. The chain uses TRBV27 and TRBJ2-7, with D unresolved. The germline V gene has CDR1 MNHEY and CDR2 SMNVEV (reference sequence). Trimming stripped 6 bases from V and 4 bases from J, with 10 bases between. CDR3 length: 12 residues. CDR3 in amino acids: CASSFPGYEQYF. The CDR3 DNA reads TGTGCCAGCAGCTTCCCGGGTTACGAGCAGTACTTC.

The sample holds many counts of this clonotype. Sequence at one end of the junction differs from germline and may be a read error. The chain has TRBV7-7 and TRBJ2-3; TRBD1 agrees at 9 bases. Germline V gene lookup returns CDR1 SSHAT and CDR2 FNYEAQ (reference sequence). The CDR3 is 15 amino acids. CDR3 nucleotide sequence: TGTGCTAGCAGCCCCGGGACAGGGCCCCCAGATACGCAGTATTTT. The encoded protein is CASSPGTGPPDTQYF.